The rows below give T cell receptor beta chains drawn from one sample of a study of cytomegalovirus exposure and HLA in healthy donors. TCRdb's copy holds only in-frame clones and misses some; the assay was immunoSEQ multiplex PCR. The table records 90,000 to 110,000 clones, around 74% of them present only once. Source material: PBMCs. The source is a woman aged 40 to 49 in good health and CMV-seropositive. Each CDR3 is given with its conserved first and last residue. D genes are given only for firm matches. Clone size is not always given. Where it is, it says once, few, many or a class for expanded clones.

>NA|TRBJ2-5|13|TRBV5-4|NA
CASSLGAMETQYF
TGTGCCAGCAGCTTGGGGGCGATGGAGACCCAGTACTTC
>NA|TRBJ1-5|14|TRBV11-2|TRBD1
CASSSQGSEVPQHF
TGTGCCAGCAGCTCACAGGGGAGTGAAGTACCCCAGCATTTT
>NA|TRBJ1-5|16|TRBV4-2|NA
CASSQDRGFSNQPQHF
TGTGCCAGCAGCCAAGATCGGGGGTTTAGCAATCAGCCCCAGCATTTT
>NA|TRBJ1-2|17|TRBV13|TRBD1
CASSPRLGQDRGYGYTF
TGTGCCAGCAGCCCACGACTCGGACAGGATAGAGGGTATGGCTACACCTTC
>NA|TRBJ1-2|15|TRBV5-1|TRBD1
CASSERQGVLYGYTF
TGCGCCAGCAGCGAAAGACAGGGGGTCCTTTATGGCTACACCTTC
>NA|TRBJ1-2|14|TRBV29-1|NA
CSAKSLRANYGYTF
TGCAGCGCTAAAAGTCTACGAGCTAACTATGGCTACACCTTC
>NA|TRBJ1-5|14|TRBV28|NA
CASSFRGYGQPQHF
TGTGCCAGCAGTTTTCGGGGTTACGGTCAGCCCCAGCATTTT
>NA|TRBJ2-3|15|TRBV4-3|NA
CASSQDRAGADTQYF
TGCGCCAGCAGCCAAGACCGGGCCGGGGCAGATACGCAGTATTTT
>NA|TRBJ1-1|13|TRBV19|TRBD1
CASKGQGGTEAFF
TGTGCCAGTAAGGGACAGGGGGGCACTGAAGCTTTCTTT
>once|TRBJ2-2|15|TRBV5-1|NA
CASSLAPGDTGELFF
TGCGCCAGCAGCTTGGCCCCGGGGGACACCGGGGAGCTGTTTTTT
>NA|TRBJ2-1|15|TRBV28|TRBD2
CASTSPGGRNNEQFF
TGTGCCAGCACCTCGCCGGGGGGACGGAACAATGAGCAGTTCTTC
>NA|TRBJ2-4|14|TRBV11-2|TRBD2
CASSPRTSTNIQYF
TGTGCCAGCAGTCCCCGGACTAGTACAAACATTCAGTACTTC
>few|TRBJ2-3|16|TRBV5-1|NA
CASSPGWRASTDTQYF
TGCGCCAGCAGCCCCGGCTGGAGGGCTAGCACAGATACGCAGTATTTT
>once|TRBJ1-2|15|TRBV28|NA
CASSFPTRGHYGYTF
TGTGCCAGCAGTTTCCCAACCAGGGGACACTATGGCTACACCTTC
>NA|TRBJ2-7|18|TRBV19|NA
CASTLRRPSKPKSAEQYF
TGTGCCAGTACCCTAAGGAGGCCTTCTAAGCCAAAGTCCGCCGAGCAGTACTTC
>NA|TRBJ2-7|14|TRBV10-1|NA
CASSGGFGAYEQYF
TGCGCCAGCAGTGGTGGCTTCGGGGCCTACGAGCAGTACTTC
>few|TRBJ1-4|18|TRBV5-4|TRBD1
CASSRGRDRDPTNEKLFF
TGTGCCAGCAGCAGGGGTCGGGACAGGGACCCAACTAATGAAAAACTGTTTTTT
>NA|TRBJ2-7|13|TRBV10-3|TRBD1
CAIRGQGTYEQYF
TGTGCCATCAGAGGACAGGGAACCTACGAGCAGTACTTC
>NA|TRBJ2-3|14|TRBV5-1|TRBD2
CASNDPSGVDTQYF
TGCGCCAGCAACGACCCTAGCGGGGTGGATACGCAGTATTTT
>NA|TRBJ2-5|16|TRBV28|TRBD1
CASSLSRDRVGKTQYF
TGTGCCAGCAGTTTGTCTAGGGACAGGGTGGGAAAGACCCAGTACTTC
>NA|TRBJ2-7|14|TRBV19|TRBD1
CASSHRDRHYEQYF
TGTGCCAGTAGCCACCGGGACAGACATTACGAGCAGTACTTC
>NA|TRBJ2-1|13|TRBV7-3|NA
CASSPTGYNEQFF
TGTGCCAGCAGCCCTACAGGTTACAATGAGCAGTTCTTC